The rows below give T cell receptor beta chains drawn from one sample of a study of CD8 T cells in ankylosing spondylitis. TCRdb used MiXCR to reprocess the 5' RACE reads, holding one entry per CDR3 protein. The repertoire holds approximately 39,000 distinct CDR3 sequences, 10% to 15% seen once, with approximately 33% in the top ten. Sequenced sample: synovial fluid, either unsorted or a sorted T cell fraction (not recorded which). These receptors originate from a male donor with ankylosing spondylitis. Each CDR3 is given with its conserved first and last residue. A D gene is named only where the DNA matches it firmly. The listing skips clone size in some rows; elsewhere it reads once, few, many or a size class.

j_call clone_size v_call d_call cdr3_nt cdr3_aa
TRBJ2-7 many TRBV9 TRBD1 TGTGCCAGCAGCGTAGCGGGACAGGTCAACCACGAGCAGTACTTC CASSVAGQVNHEQYF
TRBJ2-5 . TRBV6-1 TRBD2 TGTGCCAGCAGTGTTCTTAGCGGGAGCCAAGAGACCCAGTACTTC CASSVLSGSQETQYF
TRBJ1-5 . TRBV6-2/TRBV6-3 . TGTGCCAGCAGGGACGAGGGGGGCGCATTGCAGCCCCAGCATTTT CASRDEGGALQPQHF
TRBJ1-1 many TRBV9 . TGTGCCAGCAGCGTACGGCCGAACACTGAAGCTTTCTTT CASSVRPNTEAFF
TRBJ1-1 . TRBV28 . TGTGCCAGCAGTCAAGGGGAGATGAACACTGAAGCTTTCTTT CASSQGEMNTEAFF
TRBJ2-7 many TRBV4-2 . TGTGCCAGCAGCCAAGAAGTCGGACCCTCCTACGAGCAGTACTTC CASSQEVGPSYEQYF
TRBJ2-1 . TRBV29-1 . TGCAGCCACTCATGGGGGTATGAGCAGTTCTTC CSHSWGYEQFF
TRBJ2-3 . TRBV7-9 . TGTGCCGTATCATACACAGATACGCAGTATTTT CAVSYTDTQYF
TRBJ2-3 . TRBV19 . TGTGCCAGTACCCTGACTGGAGAAGGTACGCAGTATTTT CASTLTGEGTQYF
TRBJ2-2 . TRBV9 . TGTGCCAGAACGACAGGCACCGGGGAGCTGTTTTTT CARTTGTGELFF
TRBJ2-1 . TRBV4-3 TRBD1 TGCGCCAGCAGCCAGTTTAAGGGACAGGGGGCGGACAATGAGCAGTTCTTC CASSQFKGQGADNEQFF
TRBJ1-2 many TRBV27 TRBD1 TGTGCCAGCAGTCCCTTGGGACAGGGGGATGGCTACACCTTC CASSPLGQGDGYTF
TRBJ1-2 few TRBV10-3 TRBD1 TGTGCCGTGTCCCCAGGGGACAGGACCATAAACTATGGCTACACCTTC CAVSPGDRTINYGYTF
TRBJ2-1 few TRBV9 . TGTGCCAGCAGCGTAGCTTTTAATGAGCAGTTCTTC CASSVAFNEQFF
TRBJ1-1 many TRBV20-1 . TGCAGTGCTAGAGATCTCGGGACAAAGGGGGGCACTGAAGCTTTCTTT CSARDLGTKGGTEAFF
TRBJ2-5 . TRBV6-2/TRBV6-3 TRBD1 TGTGCCAGCAGTTACTCCGTAGGTGAGGGGGCGAGAGAGACCCAGTACTTC CASSYSVGEGARETQYF
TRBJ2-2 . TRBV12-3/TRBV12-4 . TGTGCCAGCAGTTTAGGGGCTAGCACAACCGGGGAGCTGTTTTTT CASSLGASTTGELFF
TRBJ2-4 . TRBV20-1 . TGCAGTGCTGGAACAAAACTAGCTTGGGGGGCCAAAAACATTCAGTACTTC CSAGTKLAWGAKNIQYF
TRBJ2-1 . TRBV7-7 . TGTGCTAGCAGCTACCGGGACGGTGTGGGGAATGAGCAGTTCTTC CASSYRDGVGNEQFF
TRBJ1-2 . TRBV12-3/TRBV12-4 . TGTGCCAGCTGGACGGGAAACTATGGCTACACCTTC CASWTGNYGYTF
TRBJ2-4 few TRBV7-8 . TGTGCCAGCAGCTTAGAGGAGGCGAGTCTAGCCAAAAACATTCAGTACTTC CASSLEEASLAKNIQYF
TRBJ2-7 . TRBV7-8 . TGTGCCAGCAGCTTAGGACAAGCCTACGAGCACTTC CASSLGQAYEHF
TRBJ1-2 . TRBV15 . TGTGCCACCAGCAGAGATCTCACGGGGGGCGCGGGCTACACCTTC CATSRDLTGGAGYTF
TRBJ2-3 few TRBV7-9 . TGTGCCAGCAGCCCTACAATGGATACGCAGTATTTT CASSPTMDTQYF
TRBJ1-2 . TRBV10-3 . TGTGCCATCAGTGAGGGACACTCTTCCTATGGCTACACCTTC CAISEGHSSYGYTF
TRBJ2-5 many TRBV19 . TGTGCCAGTAGTATCTGGCTAGCTGAGACCCAGTACTTC CASSIWLAETQYF
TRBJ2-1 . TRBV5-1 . TGCGCCAGCTTCTATAGTCTGAATGAGCAGTTCTTC CASFYSLNEQFF
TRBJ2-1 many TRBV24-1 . TGTGCCACCAGTGACCCAGTGACTATTAAGCAGTTCTTC CATSDPVTIKQFF
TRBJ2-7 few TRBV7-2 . TGTGCCAGCAGCTTAGCGCGACACTCCTACGAGCAGTACTTC CASSLARHSYEQYF
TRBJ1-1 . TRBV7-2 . TGTGCCAGCAGCTTACCGGAACGCGAGAACACTGAAGCTTTCTTT CASSLPERENTEAFF
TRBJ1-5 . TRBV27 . TGTGCCAGCAGTTTGGGGCAGGGTGGACAGCCCCAGCATTTT CASSLGQGGQPQHF
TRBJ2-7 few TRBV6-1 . TGTGCCAGCAGTGATGCCCCGGGTGAGCAGTACTTC CASSDAPGEQYF
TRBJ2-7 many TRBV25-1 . TGTGCCAGCGGAGGTGTGAGCTCCTACGAGCAGTACTTC CASGGVSSYEQYF